The entry below gives a single T cell receptor beta chain sequence along with its context. This CDR3 region has 17 residues. Germline-derived CDR1 and CDR2 are MNHEY and SMNVEV (reference sequence). Trimming left V 5 bases short and J 3 bases short, with 23 bases between. Participant age was about 18 to 89 years, and participants resided in roughly 25 US areas. Which cohort a participant joined came from the clinical history participants gave. These data come from a study of blood T cell repertoires in COVID-19. Study in general: T cells, B-cell-depleted T cells, or PBMCs supplied cDNA or gDNA.

Here immunoSEQ multiplex PCR was the method, and the copy in TCRdb shows in-frame clones only, minus some. This sample has about 210,000 clones, with about 82% found just once. The sequenced sample consisted of PBMCs or T cells enriched from blood (not recorded which). The sequence was obtained from a man aged 40-49 years with acute COVID-19. V gene TRBV27 combines with J gene TRBJ2-7; D gene unclear. DNA of the CDR3: TGTGCCAGCAGTCTAACGTACGTCGACGGGTCGGGCTACGAGCAGTACTTC. Translated, it gives CASSLTYVDGSGYEQYF.